The 10 T cell receptor beta chains below were found in one sample sequenced in a study of control samples from healthy donors and cancer patients. TCRdb's table, derived via immunoSEQ multiplex PCR, lists solely in-frame clones and lacks some. The table lists about 89,000 clones, more than 75% of them singletons. Material: blood. These receptors were obtained from a middle-aged woman in good health.

This clone was observed once. The rearrangement uses TRBV7-6 and TRBJ2-1, with D perhaps TRBD2 (5 bases). The V gene's germline CDR1 is SGHVS and CDR2 FNYEAQ. Trimming took 1 base from V and 6 from J, leaving 10 bases between them. This CDR3 spans 14 amino acids. In nucleotides, the CDR3 is TGTGCCAGCAGCTTAGTTGGACTGATCAATGAGCAGTTCTTC. It codes for CASSLVGLINEQFF.

This chain joins TRBV12-5 and TRBJ1-2; 7 nucleotides line up with TRBD1. The germline V gene has CDR1 LGHNT and CDR2 FRNRAP. J lost 0 bases, V lost 1 base, and 5 bases had no gene match. This CDR3 has 16 residues. DNA for the CDR3: TGTGCTAGTGGTTTGGGGATAGGGGGCTCTAACTATGGCTACACCTTC. Translating gives CASGLGIGGSNYGYTF.

This sequence joins TRBV7-8 and TRBJ2-7, with a possible D match to TRBD1 (6 bases). The CDR3 extends over 14 amino acids. The V and J ends lost 5 bases and 2 bases respectively, with 13 bases between them. The germline CDR1 and CDR2 sequences are SGHVS and FQNEAQ. DNA of the CDR3: TGTGCCAGCAGCATACTAAACAGGGCCTACGAGCAGTACTTC. This sequence encodes CASSILNRAYEQYF.

The rearrangement joins TRBV14 to TRBJ2-4; 9 bases line up with TRBD1. This CDR3 has 15 amino acids. Losses at the gene ends were 4 bases for V and 2 bases for J; bases not matched to a gene: 3. Per the germline V gene, CDR1 is SGHDN and CDR2 is FVKESK. The CDR3 is CASSRTGGSKNIQYF. CDR3 in DNA: TGTGCCAGCAGCCGCACAGGGGGCTCCAAAAACATTCAGTACTTC.

This sequence joins TRBV18 and TRBJ2-1; D is uncertain. The CDR3 loop spans 15 amino acids. V lost 2 bases and J lost 0, with 8 bases in between. Looked up from germline, CDR1 is KGHSH and CDR2 is LQKENI. As DNA, the CDR3 is TGTGCCAGCTCACCATGGGATAGCTCCTACAATGAGCAGTTCTTC. Its protein is CASSPWDSSYNEQFF. The variable domain in full, completed from reference TRBV18 and TRBJ2-1, reads NAGVMQNPRHLVRRRGQEARLRCSPMKGHSHVYWYRQLPEEGLKFMVYLQKENIIDESGMPKERFSAEFPKEGPSILRIQQVVRGDSAAYFCASSPWDSSYNEQFFGPGTRLTVL.

V usage is TRBV19 and J usage is TRBJ2-5; tentative D call: TRBD2 (5 bases). The germline V gene has CDR1 LNHDA and CDR2 SQIVND (reference sequence). The CDR3 consists of 12 residues. Trimming removed 9 bases at V and 5 bases at J, with 13 bases between. For the CDR3, the DNA is TGTGCCAGCGCCCAGCGAGGGGAGACCCAGTACTTC. Its translation is CASAQRGETQYF.

The chain carries TRBV6-1 and TRBJ1-5, with 7 bases fitting TRBD1. The V gene's germline CDR1 is MNHNS and CDR2 SASEGT. The CDR3 spans 14 residues. Germline trimming cut 2 bases from V and 9 bases from J; bases unmatched to any gene: 7. CDR3 in amino acids: CASSENQGVGPQHF. In nucleotides, the CDR3 is TGTGCCAGCAGTGAAAATCAGGGGGTAGGGCCCCAGCATTTT.

The V and J genes are TRBV27 and TRBJ1-1; TRBD1 matches 7 bases. CDR1 and CDR2 from the germline V gene are MNHEY and SMNVEV (reference sequence). CDR3 size: 14 residues. Unmatched junction bases numbered 3, after V lost 5 bases and J lost 0 bases. The CDR3 DNA follows: TGTGCCAGCAGTCGGGACAGCATGAACACTGAAGCTTTCTTT. Amino acids: CASSRDSMNTEAFF.

V gene TRBV6-2 or TRBV6-3 combines with J gene TRBJ2-1; D may be TRBD2 (5 bases). V was clipped by 3 bases and J by 5 bases, with 14 bases between them. The CDR3 sequence is 15 residues long. Germline values: CDR1 MNHEY, CDR2 SVGEGT. This CDR3 is CASSYSTGIHNEQFF. DNA for the CDR3: TGTGCCAGCAGTTATTCAACCGGGATCCACAATGAGCAGTTCTTC.

This rearrangement joins TRBV6-5 to TRBJ1-4; the D gene is possibly TRBD1 (5 bases). This CDR3 spans 14 amino acids. Between the trimmed V and J ends, which lost 7 bases and 12 bases, there was a span of 21 bases. Germline assignment: CDR1 MNHEY and CDR2 SVGAGI. The CDR3 sequence is CASTNYWGRGELFF. The CDR3 nucleotides are TGTGCCAGCACTAATTATTGGGGACGGGGAGAACTGTTTTTT.